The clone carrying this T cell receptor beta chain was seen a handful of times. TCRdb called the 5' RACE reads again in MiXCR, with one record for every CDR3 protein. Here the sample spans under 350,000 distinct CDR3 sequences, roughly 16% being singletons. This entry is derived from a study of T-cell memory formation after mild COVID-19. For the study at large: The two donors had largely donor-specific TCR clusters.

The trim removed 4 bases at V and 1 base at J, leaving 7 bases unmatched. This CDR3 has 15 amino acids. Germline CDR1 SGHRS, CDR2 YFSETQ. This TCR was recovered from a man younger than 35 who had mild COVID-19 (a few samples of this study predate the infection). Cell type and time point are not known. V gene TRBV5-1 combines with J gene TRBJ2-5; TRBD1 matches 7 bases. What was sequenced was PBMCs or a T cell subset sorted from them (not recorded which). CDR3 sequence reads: CASSPTGQFQETQYF. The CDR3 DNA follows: TGCGCCAGCAGCCCCACGGGACAGTTCCAAGAGACCCAGTACTTC.